This T cell receptor beta chain was retrieved from a study of early T cells in non-severe SARS-CoV-2 infection. About the research overall: Chains stayed unpaired after sequencing of bulk RNA from unsorted whole blood. General observations from the study: Clonotype matching in VDJdb favored anti-spike CD8 responses and did not capture private and CD4 specificities.

This clonotype came up a few times. Its antigen remains unidentified. Unique molecular identifiers were attached to individual cDNA molecules. From the 5' RACE reads, TCRdb called clonotypes with MiXCR, one entry per CDR3 protein. The sample contains more than 45,000 distinct CDR3 sequences, roughly 6.2% of which appear only once. The sample in question was whole blood, obtained at baseline. The receptor comes from an adult who was a healthcare worker with PCR-confirmed SARS-CoV-2 infection or an uninfected control (not recorded which).

CDR3 coding DNA: TGTGCCAGCTCACCCGCAGGGGAGCTGTTTTTT. The encoded protein is CASSPAGELFF. This chain uses TRBV18 with TRBJ2-2; no clear D gene. Germline CDR1 and CDR2: KGHSH and LQKENI. The length of the CDR3 is 11 residues. Between the trimmed V and J ends, which lost 3 bases and 8 bases, there was a span of 4 bases.